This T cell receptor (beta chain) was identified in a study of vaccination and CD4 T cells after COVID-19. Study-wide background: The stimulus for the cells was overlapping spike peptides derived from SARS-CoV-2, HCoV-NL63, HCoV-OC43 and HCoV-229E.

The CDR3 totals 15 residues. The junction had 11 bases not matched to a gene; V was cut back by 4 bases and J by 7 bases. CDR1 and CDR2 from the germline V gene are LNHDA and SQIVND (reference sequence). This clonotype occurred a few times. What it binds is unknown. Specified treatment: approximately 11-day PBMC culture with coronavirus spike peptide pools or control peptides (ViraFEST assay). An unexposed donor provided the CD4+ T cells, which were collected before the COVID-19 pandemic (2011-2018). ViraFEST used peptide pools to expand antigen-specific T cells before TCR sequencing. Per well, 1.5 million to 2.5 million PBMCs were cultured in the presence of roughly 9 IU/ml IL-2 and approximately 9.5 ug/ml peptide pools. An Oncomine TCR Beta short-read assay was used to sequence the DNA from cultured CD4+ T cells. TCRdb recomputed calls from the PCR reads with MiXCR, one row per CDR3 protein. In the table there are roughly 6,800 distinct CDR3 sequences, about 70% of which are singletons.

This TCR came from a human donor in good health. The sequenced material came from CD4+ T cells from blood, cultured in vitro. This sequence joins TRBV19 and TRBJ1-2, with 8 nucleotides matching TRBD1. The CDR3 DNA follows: TGTGCCAGTAGTACTGGACAGGGAGTCCGATCTGGCTACACCTTC. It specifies CASSTGQGVRSGYTF.